The sequence of this T cell receptor (beta chain) was determined in a study of T cell responses to AZD1222 COVID-19 vaccine. Study details: Pooled samples include second doses given at about 4 or 12 weeks. Study results and limitations: Repertoires in all cases were sampled only once the peak T cell response had passed. Donors were largely white British and mainly female; clonal diversity was possibly underestimated.

The CDR3 runs 15 residues. Trimming took 5 bases from V and 2 from J; bases not matched to a gene: 8. Per the germline V gene, CDR1 is SGHRS and CDR2 is YFSETQ. TCRdb keeps only in-frame clones here, not all; method: immunoSEQ multiplex PCR. The sample lists roughly 120,000 clones; 85% to 95% were seen once. Comment on this clone: What it binds is not known.

The sequence came from an adult in good health. Sequencing used peripheral blood, obtained on day 0 of AZD1222 vaccination. V and J are TRBV5-1 and TRBJ2-3; 7 bases match TRBD1. The CDR3 sequence is CASRKGDSFTDTQYF. The CDR3 DNA follows: TGCGCCAGCAGGAAGGGGGACAGCTTCACAGATACGCAGTATTTT.